This TCR beta chain is from a study of shared clonotypes between healthy human individuals. Overall study results and limits: Expectations were that clonotype sharing among donors would be affected by sequencing depth.

Assay: immunoSEQ multiplex PCR; the TCRdb copy retains only in-frame clones and omits some. In the table there are millions of clones, approximately 94% of which are singletons. Note on this clone: Its antigen is undetermined.

CD45RO negativity and positive selection for CCR7 defined naive CD8 cells, a population that excluded terminally differentiated effector memory CD45RA+ cells. There are 16 residues in the CDR3. Germline V gene sequence: CDR1 PRHDT, CDR2 FYEKMQ (reference sequence). V was cut by 0 bases and J by 0 bases, with 10 bases left in between. The specimen sequenced was naive CD8+ T cells sorted from blood. The chain has TRBV13 and TRBJ2-3; D unclear. The TCR was taken from a man younger than 35 in good health. The DNA for the CDR3 is TGTGCCAGCAGCTTAGGGGCATTTTCTAGCACAGATACGCAGTATTTT. Protein product: CASSLGAFSSTDTQYF.